The clone carrying this T cell receptor beta chain came up many times. The sample comes from a study of T cells in Graves' hyperthyroidism and ophthalmopathy. Study details: Once the initial diagnosis was made, peripheral blood was obtained before any treatment.

The investigators amplified TCR beta CDR3 regions from RNA transcripts. The HTBI primer set was used in a first-round RT-PCR of the TCR CDR3. TCRdb independently ran MiXCR on the multiplex PCR reads; one entry per CDR3 protein. The table includes some 360,000 distinct CDR3 sequences, roughly 14% detected once. The CDR3 loop spans 17 amino acids. The germline V and J ends were trimmed by 3 bases and 6 bases, with 20 bases remaining between them. The sequenced sample consisted of blood. This TCR was recovered from a woman aged 55-69 years with Graves' hyperthyroidism. The chain is built from TRBV12-3 or TRBV12-4 and TRBJ1-4, with D uncertain. CDR3: CASSFRPVGGVDEKLFF. As DNA, the CDR3 is TGTGCCAGCAGTTTCCGCCCTGTCGGTGGGGTGGATGAAAAACTGTTTTTT.